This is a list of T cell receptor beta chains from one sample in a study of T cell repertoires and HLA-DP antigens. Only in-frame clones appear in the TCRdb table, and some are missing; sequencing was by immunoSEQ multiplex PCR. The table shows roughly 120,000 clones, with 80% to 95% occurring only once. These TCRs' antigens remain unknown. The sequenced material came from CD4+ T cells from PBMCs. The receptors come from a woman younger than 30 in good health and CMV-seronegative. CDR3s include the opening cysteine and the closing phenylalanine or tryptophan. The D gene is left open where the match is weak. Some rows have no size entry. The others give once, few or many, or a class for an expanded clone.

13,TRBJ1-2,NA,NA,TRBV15,CATSSLEGYGYTF,TGTGCCACCAGCTCTTTGGAAGGGTATGGCTACACCTTC
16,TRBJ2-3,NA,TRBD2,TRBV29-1,CSVDGTSGNPTDTQYF,TGCAGCGTTGATGGTACTAGCGGGAACCCCACAGATACGCAGTATTTT
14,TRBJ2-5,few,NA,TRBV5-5,CASSLAVGRETQYF,TGTGCCAGCAGCTTGGCTGTGGGTCGGGAGACCCAGTACTTC
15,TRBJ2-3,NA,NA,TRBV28,CASELTGPGTDTQYF,TGTGCCAGCGAACTAACGGGACCGGGCACAGATACGCAGTATTTT
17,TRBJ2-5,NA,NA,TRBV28,CASTPGRVVLKGETQYF,TGTGCCAGCACCCCCGGCAGGGTGGTTCTCAAAGGGGAGACCCAGTACTTC
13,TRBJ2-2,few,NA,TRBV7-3,CASSLSYLGELFF,TGTGCCAGCAGCTTAAGTTATCTCGGGGAGCTGTTTTTT
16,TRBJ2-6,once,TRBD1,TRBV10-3,CAINRQGRSGANVLTF,TGTGCCATCAACAGACAGGGGCGCTCTGGGGCCAACGTCCTGACTTTC
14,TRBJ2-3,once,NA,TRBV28,CASSQGHTVDTQYF,TGTGCCAGCAGTCAGGGACATACCGTAGATACGCAGTATTTT
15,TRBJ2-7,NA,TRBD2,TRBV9,CASSTTSGPINEQYF,TGTGCCAGCAGTACTACTAGCGGCCCTATCAACGAGCAGTACTTC
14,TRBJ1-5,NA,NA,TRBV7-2,CASSLAALTEPQHF,TGTGCCAGCAGCTTAGCGGCCCTAACCGAGCCCCAGCATTTT
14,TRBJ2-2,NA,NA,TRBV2,CASSGQGGTGELFF,TGTGCCAGCAGTGGACAGGGAGGAACCGGGGAGCTGTTTTTT
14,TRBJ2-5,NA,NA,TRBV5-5,CASSLAQLQETQYF,TGTGCCAGCAGCTTGGCGCAGTTACAAGAGACCCAGTACTTC
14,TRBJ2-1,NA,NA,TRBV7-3,CASSLGIGYYEQFF,TGTGCCAGCAGCTTAGGGATTGGGTACTATGAGCAGTTCTTC
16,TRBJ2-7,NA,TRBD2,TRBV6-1,CASSDFGGGDPYEQYF,TGTGCCAGCAGTGATTTTGGCGGGGGGGACCCCTACGAGCAGTACTTC
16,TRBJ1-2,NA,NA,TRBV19,CASSTTRAGHNYGYTF,TGTGCCAGTAGTACCACGAGGGCAGGGCACAACTATGGCTACACCTTC
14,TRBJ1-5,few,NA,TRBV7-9,CASSLQGSRQPQHF,TGTGCCAGCAGCTTACAGGGGAGTCGTCAGCCCCAGCATTTT
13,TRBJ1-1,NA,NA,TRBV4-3,CASSAQGNTEAFF,TGCGCCAGCAGCGCCCAGGGGAACACTGAAGCTTTCTTT
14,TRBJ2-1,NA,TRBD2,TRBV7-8,CASSPRTSGGEQFF,TGTGCCAGCAGCCCCCGGACTAGCGGGGGGGAGCAGTTCTTC
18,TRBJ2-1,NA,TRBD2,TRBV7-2,CASSLESTLAGGRGEQFF,TGTGCCAGCAGCTTAGAAAGCACACTAGCGGGGGGACGCGGTGAGCAGTTCTTC
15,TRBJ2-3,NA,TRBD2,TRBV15,CATSAGGSGTDTQYF,TGTGCCACCAGCGCGGGCGGGAGTGGGACAGATACGCAGTATTTT
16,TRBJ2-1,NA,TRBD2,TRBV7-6,CASSLGSGSSYNEQFF,TGTGCCAGCAGCTTAGGGAGCGGGAGCTCCTACAATGAGCAGTTCTTC
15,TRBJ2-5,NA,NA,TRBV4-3,CASSQDGPNQETQYF,TGCGCCAGCAGCCAAGATGGGCCCAACCAAGAGACCCAGTACTTC